The T cell receptor beta chain described here comes from a study of vaccination effects on CD4 cells after COVID-19. Data came from immunoSEQ multiplex PCR; TCRdb stores just in-frame clones and leaves some out. The data hold about 31,000 clones, with roughly four fifths observed a single time. Of note for this clone: The antigen is undetermined.

CDR1 is SGHTA and CDR2 is FQGNSA in the germline V gene. CDR3 length: 13 residues. Between the trimmed V and J ends, which lost 2 bases and 5 bases, there was a span of 7 bases. With the ViraFEST assay, the study expanded antigen-specific CD4+ T cells using viral peptide pools, then sequenced them. Cultured cells yielded isolated CD4+ T cells after 10 days. Either the mRNA-1273 or the BNT162b2 vaccine was given to participants as two doses. Nobody among the vaccine recipients had prior SARS-CoV-2 infection (nucleocapsid antibodies were negative). Fresh IL-2-containing medium replaced half the medium on days 3 and 7.

The sequence was collected from a human donor who received a COVID-19 vaccine. Specimen: CD4+ T cells from PBMCs cultured with HCoV-229E spike peptides, collected after COVID-19 vaccination. The chain employs TRBV7-2 and TRBJ1-5, with unresolved D. CDR3 DNA sequence: TGTGCCAGCAGCTTATCGGGAGATCAGCCCCAGCATTTT. Translation gives CASSLSGDQPQHF.